The rows below give T cell receptor beta chains drawn from one sample of a study of T cells in Graves' hyperthyroidism and ophthalmopathy. TCRdb passed the multiplex PCR reads through MiXCR, listing each CDR3 protein once. The sample has about 600,000 distinct CDR3 sequences; about 14% are singletons. Sequenced: blood. All receptors come from a woman aged 18-35 years with Graves' ophthalmopathy. Each CDR3 is given without its conserved first and last residue.

12 TRBV9 ASSVGGDNEKLF
11 TRBV29-1 SVIPTGDHGYT
14 TRBV7-2 ASSLGALDSGNTIY
12 TRBV27 ASRGTIPPDTQY
14 TRBV27 ASSLNPPQMYYGYT
18 TRBV10-3 AISGPSVRGAGLTSYEQY
12 TRBV19 ASRQTGGSGEQY
14 TRBV9 ASSPRLAGEINEQF
13 TRBV28 ASSLGQSLNQPQH
12 TRBV7-2 ASSFQVGGETQY
13 TRBV3-1 ASSRSGDFTDTQY
12 TRBV18 ASSPDSAVNIQY
11 TRBV27 ASSSWGGETQY
13 TRBV18 ASSPPGGGGTEAF
12 TRBV20-1 STRAPTGNYGYT
12 TRBV2 ASSEGQGEGGYT
14 TRBV5-1 ASSLVGTLATDTQY
14 TRBV4-3 ASSQHTGTSNNEQF
15 TRBV7-2 ASSLGGGQGERTEAF
15 TRBV2 ASSEMSGVHSGNTIY
14 TRBV9 TSSQTPGGIADTQY
15 TRBV12-3/TRBV12-4 ASSFNRGPSGANVLT
11 TRBV30 AWTRTENQPQH
12 TRBV29-1 SVVGMGFGDEQF
13 TRBV7-9 ASSPEAGPSYEQY
11 TRBV6-1 ASPGDRRYEQY
11 TRBV10-3 AISAAGDTEAF
8 TRBV28 AIAVYEQY
13 TRBV6-6 ASSYGAGSNEKLF
17 TRBV7-3 ASSPSGVAGGRRGDEQF
10 TRBV5-1 ASSVTEYEQF
11 TRBV2 ASSTDRNTEAF
15 TRBV7-9 ASTYFRPGGQAYEQY
12 TRBV7-2 ASSRDRGHQTQY
14 TRBV19 ASSPLSQRVVTEAF
13 TRBV3-1 ASSLRKRRSYEQY
13 TRBV11-1 ASSSNRGRNYGYT
14 TRBV3-1 ASSQEGMGVTYGYT
14 TRBV29-1 SVEGTSGRIGDEQF
11 TRBV10-3 AIRGLSTDTQY
12 TRBV28 ASRSGDLNTEAF
12 TRBV12-3/TRBV12-4 ASSFRPSTDTQY
13 TRBV4-1 ASSQNWLGTDTQY
14 TRBV7-9 ASSPDRASNTGELF
13 TRBV3-1 ASSQTGTGYNEQF
14 TRBV7-8 ASSIRKQRTGDTIY
12 TRBV7-9 ASSSGGSGEKLF
12 TRBV2 ASSPPGTYNEQY
14 TRBV7-2 ASSLPGQGLNYGYT
11 TRBV13 ASGRGATNEQF
12 TRBV12-3/TRBV12-4 ASSLRGRQNTIY
16 TRBV7-9 ASSLQVQGPRFYDEQY
14 TRBV2 ASSGPSGRGSYEQY
14 TRBV7-9 ASSHGTDIMNGKLF